This TCR beta chain was sequenced in a study of CD8+ T cells in alopecia areata. Study information: Tofacitinib administration to treated patients was oral, at 5 to 10 mg twice daily.

As for treatment: oral pan-JAK inhibitor, 5-10 mg twice daily. The study, taken as a whole, reports: Having one nonresponder leaves uncertain how baseline CD8+ expansion relates to response.

On this clone itself: What it binds is not known.

In each case, RNA was isolated and then reverse transcribed into cDNA as the sequencing template. The data were produced by immunoSEQ multiplex PCR, yet TCRdb's version contains in-frame clones alone and is incomplete. Seen here are about 140,000 clones, about 86% observed once, and the top ten hold less than 15%. The clonotype originates from a human donor with alopecia areata. The material sequenced was CD8+ T cells sorted from blood, taken at week 4, from a patient treated with tofacitinib.

The CDR3: CASSDRGRDYEQYF. DNA of the CDR3: TGTGCCAGCAGTGACAGGGGAAGAGACTACGAGCAGTACTTC. The chain has TRBV28 and TRBJ2-7, with TRBD1 matching 8 bases. The germline CDR1 and CDR2 sequences are MDHEN and SYDVKM. This CDR3 has 14 amino acids. With 5 bases clipped from V and 3 bases from J, the junction kept 6 bases outside the gene matches.